These 15 T cell receptor beta chains were sequenced from one sample in a study of cytomegalovirus exposure and HLA in healthy donors (dated 2017 in TCRdb). Receptors were amplified or captured by the immunoSEQ multiplex PCR assay. The multiplex PCR relied on a mix of 60 forward primers for TCR Vbeta segments and 13 reverse primers for TCR Jbeta segments. Imported from immuneACCESS, the table was reduced by TCRdb to in-frame sequences with V and J called. These copies leave out some clones; in studies compared against another copy, an unresolved V gene accounts for under half, and the cause of the remainder is not known. The sample contains about 140,000 clones, 70% to 80% of them found a single time. In total, the top ten clones hold 2% to 2.5% of the sample. Sequencing was carried out using PBMCs. The receptors come from a woman under 30 in good health and CMV-seropositive.

The chain couples TRBV7-7 to TRBJ2-5, with a weak D call TRBD1 (5 bases). There are 15 residues in the CDR3. V shed 1 base and J shed 5 bases, with 14 bases lying between them. Germline assignment: CDR1 SSHAT and CDR2 FNYEAQ (reference sequence). CDR3 residues: CASSLVLDMWETQYF. CDR3 coding DNA: TGTGCCAGCAGCTTAGTTTTGGACATGTGGGAGACCCAGTACTTC.

V gene TRBV30 combines with J gene TRBJ2-3; D might be TRBD2 (5 bases). The CDR3 extends over 19 amino acids. Per the germline V gene, CDR1 is GTSNPN and CDR2 is SVGIG (reference sequence). V was trimmed by 0 bases and J by 2 bases, leaving 24 bases between them. The CDR3 DNA is TGTGCCTGGAGTGTAGCCAAGGCCCTCTTGCTAGCTGTCACAGATACGCAGTATTTT. Translating it yields CAWSVAKALLLAVTDTQYF.

This clone was observed once. V gene TRBV30 combines with J gene TRBJ2-5; 9 positions match TRBD1. The J call is uncertain, as TRBJ2-7 better fits the DNA end. Germline V lookup: CDR1 GTSNPN, CDR2 SVGIG (reference sequence). There are 15 residues in the CDR3. In DNA, the CDR3 is TGTGCCTGGAGTCTTGGACAGGGGTTGTACTACGAGCAGTACTTC. Amino acids: CAWSLGQGLYYEQYF.

The chain recombines TRBV9 with TRBJ2-7; a weak D match, TRBD1 (5 bases). The germline V gene encodes CDR1 SGDLS and CDR2 YYNGEE. The length of the CDR3 is 15 residues. V lost 0 bases and J lost 2, with 12 bases in between. CDR3 residues: CASSVGTQITYEQYF. The CDR3, as DNA: TGTGCCAGCAGCGTAGGGACACAAATAACCTACGAGCAGTACTTC.

The J gene is TRBJ2-7, the V gene TRBV19; 8 nucleotides agree with TRBD1. CDR1 LNHDA and CDR2 SQIVND come from the germline V gene (reference sequence). The ends lost 7 bases at V and 3 bases at J; junction bases unmatched: 11. CDR3 size: 15 residues. The CDR3 DNA follows: TGTGCCAGTAAATTCTCCGGACAGGGAAACTACGAGCAGTACTTC. It yields the protein CASKFSGQGNYEQYF.

In nucleotides, the CDR3 is TGCGCCAGCGTCTTAACGGTTACTAGCACAGATACGCAGTATTTT. Translation: CASVLTVTSTDTQYF. The chain uses TRBV5-1 and TRBJ2-3; D unresolved. V was clipped by 7 bases and J by 0 bases, with 15 bases between them. The V gene's germline CDR1 is SGHRS and CDR2 YFSETQ. There are 15 residues in the CDR3.

This clone was detected once. This sequence joins TRBV5-6 and TRBJ2-7, with D maybe TRBD2 (5 bases). The CDR3 sequence is 15 residues long. Germline CDR1 and CDR2: SGHDT and YYEEEE. The V and J ends lost 0 bases and 4 bases respectively, with 14 bases between them. The CDR3 here is CASSLGGRQKYEQYF. CDR3 nucleotide sequence: TGTGCCAGCAGCTTGGGAGGGCGGCAGAAATACGAGCAGTACTTC.

This chain uses TRBV10-1 with TRBJ2-7; a possible D gene is TRBD2 (5 bases). The CDR3 consists of 16 residues. In germline, CDR1 is WNHNN, CDR2 SYGVQD (reference sequence). The ends were cut back, 2 bases at V and 4 bases at J, with 18 bases in the middle. The CDR3 DNA follows: TGCGCCAGCAGTGAGGGGGTCGGACCCGGGATGTACGAGCAGTACTTC. Protein sequence: CASSEGVGPGMYEQYF.

On this clone itself: At one boundary the junction diverges from the germline segment, which might be a read error. V gene TRBV27 combines with J gene TRBJ2-3; possibly TRBD2 for D (5 bases). This CDR3 has 15 amino acids. The germline V gene has CDR1 MNHEY and CDR2 SMNVEV (reference sequence). In DNA, the CDR3 is TGTGCCAGCAGTCTATCCCGGGGTGGTGCAGATACGCAGTATTTT. This translates into CASSLSRGGADTQYF.

This clone was seen a handful of times. This sequence joins TRBV5-6 and TRBJ1-2; D is unresolved. Germline V lookup: CDR1 SGHDT, CDR2 YYEEEE. V was pared by 3 bases and J by 8 bases, with 17 bases between. This CDR3 is 14 amino acids long. CDR3 region: CASSSRRDPKGYTF. CDR3 sequence (DNA): TGTGCCAGCAGCTCCCGCCGGGATCCTAAGGGCTACACCTTC.

CDR3 coding DNA: TGTGCCAGCAGCCCCAACAGGGGGCGTTTGCGAGTCGAGACCCAGTACTTC. It specifies CASSPNRGRLRVETQYF. V usage is TRBV5-6 and J usage is TRBJ2-5; 9 positions match TRBD1. V was pared by 4 bases and J by 5 bases, with 15 bases of the junction left unmatched. The CDR3 is made up of 17 amino acids. Germline assignment: CDR1 SGHDT and CDR2 YYEEEE.

This clone was observed a handful of times. This rearrangement joins TRBV6-5 to TRBJ1-4; possible D gene TRBD1, 6 bases. Germline-derived CDR1 and CDR2 are MNHEY and SVGAGI. V lost 6 bases and J 5 bases, leaving 13 bases between the germline ends. This CDR3 region has 14 residues. The DNA for the CDR3 is TGTGCCAGCAGCCCTAGTGGGGGCAATGAAAAACTGTTTTTT. Translating it yields CASSPSGGNEKLFF.

The chain is built from TRBV7-8 and TRBJ1-6; perhaps TRBD1 as D (6 bases). The V end was cut by 5 bases, the J end by 10 bases, with 21 bases between. The length of the CDR3 is 16 residues. The germline V gene encodes CDR1 SGHVS and CDR2 FQNEAQ. CDR3 nucleotides: TGTGCCAGCAGCCCTAGTCCCGGACAGTTCTCGTCACCCCTCCACTTT. It yields the protein CASSPSPGQFSSPLHF.

This sequence joins TRBV7-6 and TRBJ1-1; 7 bases match TRBD1. J gave up 0 bases and V 2 bases, and 3 bases lay outside the gene matches. The CDR3 loop spans 15 amino acids. Germline CDR1 SGHVS, CDR2 FNYEAQ. The CDR3: CASSLTGAMNTEAFF. For the CDR3, the DNA is TGTGCCAGCAGCTTAACAGGGGCGATGAACACTGAAGCTTTCTTT.

This chain uses TRBV7-8 with TRBJ2-7; maybe TRBD2 (6 bases). This CDR3 is 15 amino acids long. V was cut by 0 bases and J by 6 bases, with 15 bases left in between. CDR1 and CDR2 (germline): SGHVS, FQNEAQ. CDR3 sequence: CASSLARRGEREQYF. The CDR3 DNA is TGTGCCAGCAGCTTAGCACGGAGGGGAGAGCGCGAGCAGTACTTC.